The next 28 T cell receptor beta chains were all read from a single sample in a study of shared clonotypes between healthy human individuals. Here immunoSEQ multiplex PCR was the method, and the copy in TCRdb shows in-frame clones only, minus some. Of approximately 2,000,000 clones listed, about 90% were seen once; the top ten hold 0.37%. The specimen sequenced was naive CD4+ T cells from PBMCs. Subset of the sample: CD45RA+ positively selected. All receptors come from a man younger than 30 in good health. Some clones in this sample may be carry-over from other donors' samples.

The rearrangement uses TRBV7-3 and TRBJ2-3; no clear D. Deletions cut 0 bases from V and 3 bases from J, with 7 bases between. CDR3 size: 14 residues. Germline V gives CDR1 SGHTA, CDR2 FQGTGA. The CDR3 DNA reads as TGTGCCAGCAGCTTAACCGTAGGGACAGATACGCAGTATTTT. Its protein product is CASSLTVGTDTQYF.

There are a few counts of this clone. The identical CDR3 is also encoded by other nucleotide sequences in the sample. The CDR3 loop is CASSYNRGTEAFF. As DNA, the CDR3 is TGTGCCAGCAGTTACAATCGGGGAACTGAAGCTTTCTTT. The rearrangement links TRBV6-5 to TRBJ1-1, with unresolved D. Deletions cut 2 bases from V and 5 bases from J, with 9 bases between. Germline V CDR1 and CDR2: MNHEY, SVGAGI. The CDR3 length is 13 residues.

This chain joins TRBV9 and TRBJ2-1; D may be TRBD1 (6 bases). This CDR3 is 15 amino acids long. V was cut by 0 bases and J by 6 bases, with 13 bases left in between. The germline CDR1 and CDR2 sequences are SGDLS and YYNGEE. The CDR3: CASSVVTGMGNEQFF. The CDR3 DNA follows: TGTGCCAGCAGCGTAGTAACAGGGATGGGCAATGAGCAGTTCTTC.

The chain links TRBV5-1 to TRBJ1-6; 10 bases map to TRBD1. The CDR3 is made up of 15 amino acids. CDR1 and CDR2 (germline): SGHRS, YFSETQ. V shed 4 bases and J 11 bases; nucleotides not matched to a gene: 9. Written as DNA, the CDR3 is TGCGCCAGCAGCGCTAGGGACAGGGGAACGGCACCCCTCCACTTT. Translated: CASSARDRGTAPLHF.

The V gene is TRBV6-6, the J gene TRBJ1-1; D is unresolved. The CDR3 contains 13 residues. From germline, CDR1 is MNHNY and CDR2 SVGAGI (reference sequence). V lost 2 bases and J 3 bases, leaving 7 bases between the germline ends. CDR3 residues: CASSYGGHTEAFF. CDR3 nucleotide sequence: TGTGCCAGCAGTTACGGAGGGCACACTGAAGCTTTCTTT.

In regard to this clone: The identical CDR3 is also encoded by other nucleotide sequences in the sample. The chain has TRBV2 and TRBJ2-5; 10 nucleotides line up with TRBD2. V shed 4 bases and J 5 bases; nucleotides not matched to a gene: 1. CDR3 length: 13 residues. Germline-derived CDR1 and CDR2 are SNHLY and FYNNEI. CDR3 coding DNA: TGTGCCAGCAGTGGGACTAGCGGTGAGACCCAGTACTTC. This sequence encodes CASSGTSGETQYF.

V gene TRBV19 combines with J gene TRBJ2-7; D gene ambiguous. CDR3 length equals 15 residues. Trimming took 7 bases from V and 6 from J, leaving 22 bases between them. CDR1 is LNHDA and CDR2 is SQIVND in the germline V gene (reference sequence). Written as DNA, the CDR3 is TGTGCCAGTACCCCTGGTTGGGTCGGAGTGGCCGAGCAGTACTTC. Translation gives CASTPGWVGVAEQYF.

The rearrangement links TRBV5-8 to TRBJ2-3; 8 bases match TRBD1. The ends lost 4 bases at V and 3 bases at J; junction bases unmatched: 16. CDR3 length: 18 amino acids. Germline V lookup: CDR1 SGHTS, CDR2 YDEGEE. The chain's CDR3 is CASSHVTRRDRTTDTQYF. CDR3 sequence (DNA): TGTGCCAGCAGCCACGTCACCCGGCGGGACAGGACAACAGATACGCAGTATTTT.

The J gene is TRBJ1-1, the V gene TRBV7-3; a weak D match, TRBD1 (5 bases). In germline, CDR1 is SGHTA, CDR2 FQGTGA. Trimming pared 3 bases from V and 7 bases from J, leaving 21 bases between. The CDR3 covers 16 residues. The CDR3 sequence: CASSLLTGGLGGEAFF. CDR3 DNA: TGTGCCAGCAGCTTGCTCACAGGCGGCTTGGGGGGTGAAGCTTTCTTT.

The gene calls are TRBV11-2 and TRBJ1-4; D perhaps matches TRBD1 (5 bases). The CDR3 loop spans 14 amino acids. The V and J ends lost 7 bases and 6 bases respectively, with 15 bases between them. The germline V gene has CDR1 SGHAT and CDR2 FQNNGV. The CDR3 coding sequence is TGTGCCAGCACCAGTGGTGGGGCGGATGAAAAACTGTTTTTT. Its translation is CASTSGGADEKLFF.

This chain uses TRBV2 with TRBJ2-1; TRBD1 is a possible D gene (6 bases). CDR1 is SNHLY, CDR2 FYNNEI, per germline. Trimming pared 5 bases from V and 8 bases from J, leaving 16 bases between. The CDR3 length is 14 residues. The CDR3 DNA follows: TGTGCCAGCAGTCCCTGGGACAATAGGCATGAGCAGTTCTTC. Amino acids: CASSPWDNRHEQFF.

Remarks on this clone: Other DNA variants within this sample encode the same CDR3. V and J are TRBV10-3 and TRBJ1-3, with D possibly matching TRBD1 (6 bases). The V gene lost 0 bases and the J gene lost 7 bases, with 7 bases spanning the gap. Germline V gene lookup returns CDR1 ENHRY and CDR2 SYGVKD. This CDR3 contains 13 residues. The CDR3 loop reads CAISESRGNTIYF. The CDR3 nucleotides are TGTGCCATCAGTGAGTCAAGGGGGAACACCATATATTTT.

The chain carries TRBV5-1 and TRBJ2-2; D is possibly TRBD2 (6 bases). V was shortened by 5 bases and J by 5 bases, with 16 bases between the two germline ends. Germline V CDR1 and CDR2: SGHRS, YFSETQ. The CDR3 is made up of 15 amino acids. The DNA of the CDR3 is TGCGCCAGCAGTAAAGGGACGGAGGGGACCGGGGAGCTGTTTTTT. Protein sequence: CASSKGTEGTGELFF.

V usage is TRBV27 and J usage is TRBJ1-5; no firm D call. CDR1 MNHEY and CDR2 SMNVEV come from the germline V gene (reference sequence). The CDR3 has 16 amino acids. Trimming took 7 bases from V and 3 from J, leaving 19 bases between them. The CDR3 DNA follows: TGTGCCAGCACCCTCGCGGGGAGCTCGTTCAATCAGCCCCAGCATTTT. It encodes CASTLAGSSFNQPQHF.

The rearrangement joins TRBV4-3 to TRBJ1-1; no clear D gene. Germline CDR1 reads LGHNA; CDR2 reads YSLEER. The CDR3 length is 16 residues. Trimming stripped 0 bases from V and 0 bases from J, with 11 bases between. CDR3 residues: CASSQDPAGMNTEAFF. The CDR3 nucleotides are TGCGCCAGCAGCCAAGATCCCGCGGGCATGAACACTGAAGCTTTCTTT.

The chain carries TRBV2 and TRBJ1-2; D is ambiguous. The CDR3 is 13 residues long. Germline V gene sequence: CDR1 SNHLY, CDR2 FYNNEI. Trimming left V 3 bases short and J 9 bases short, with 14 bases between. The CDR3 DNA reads TGTGCCAGCAGTGAGGGATTTCTTGGTAGCTACACCTTC. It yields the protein CASSEGFLGSYTF.

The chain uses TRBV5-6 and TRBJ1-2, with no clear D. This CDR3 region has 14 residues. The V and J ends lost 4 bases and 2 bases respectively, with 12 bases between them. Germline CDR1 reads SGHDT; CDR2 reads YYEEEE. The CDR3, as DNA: TGTGCCAGCAGCCCGCCGACGGGAAACTATGGCTACACCTTC. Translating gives CASSPPTGNYGYTF.

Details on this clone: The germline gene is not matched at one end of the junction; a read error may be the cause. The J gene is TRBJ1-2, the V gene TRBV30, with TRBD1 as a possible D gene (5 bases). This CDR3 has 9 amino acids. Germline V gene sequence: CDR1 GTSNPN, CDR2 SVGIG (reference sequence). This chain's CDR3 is CAWDLQGPF. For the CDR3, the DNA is TGTGCCTGGGACCTTCAGGGCCCCTTC.

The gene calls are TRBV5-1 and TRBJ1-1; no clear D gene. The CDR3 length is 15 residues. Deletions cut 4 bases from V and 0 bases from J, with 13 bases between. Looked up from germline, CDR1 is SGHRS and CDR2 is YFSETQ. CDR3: CASSLLSWMNTEAFF. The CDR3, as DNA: TGCGCCAGCAGCCTACTCAGTTGGATGAACACTGAAGCTTTCTTT.

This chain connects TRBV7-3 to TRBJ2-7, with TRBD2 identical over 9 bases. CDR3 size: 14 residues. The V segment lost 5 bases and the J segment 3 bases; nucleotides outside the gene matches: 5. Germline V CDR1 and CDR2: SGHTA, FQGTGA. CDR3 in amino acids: CASSKTSGDYEQYF. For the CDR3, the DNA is TGTGCCAGCAGCAAGACTAGCGGAGACTACGAGCAGTACTTC.

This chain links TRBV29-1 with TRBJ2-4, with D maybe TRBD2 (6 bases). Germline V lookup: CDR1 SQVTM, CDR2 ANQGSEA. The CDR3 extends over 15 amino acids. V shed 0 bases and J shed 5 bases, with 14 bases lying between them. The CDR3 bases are TGCAGCGTTGAAGACAGGGAGGAGATGGAAAACATTCAGTACTTC. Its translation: CSVEDREEMENIQYF.

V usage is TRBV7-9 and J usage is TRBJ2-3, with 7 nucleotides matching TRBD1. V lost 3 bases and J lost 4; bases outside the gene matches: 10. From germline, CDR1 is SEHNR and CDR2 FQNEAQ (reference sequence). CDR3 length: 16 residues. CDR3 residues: CASSFWTGARSDTQYF. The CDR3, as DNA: TGTGCCAGCAGCTTTTGGACAGGAGCCCGTTCAGATACGCAGTATTTT.

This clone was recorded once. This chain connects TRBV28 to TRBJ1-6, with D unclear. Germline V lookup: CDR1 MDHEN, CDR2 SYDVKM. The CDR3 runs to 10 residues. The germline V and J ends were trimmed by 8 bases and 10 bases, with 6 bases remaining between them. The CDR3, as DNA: TGTGCCAGCGGCTCCTCACCCCTCCACTTT. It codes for CASGSSPLHF.

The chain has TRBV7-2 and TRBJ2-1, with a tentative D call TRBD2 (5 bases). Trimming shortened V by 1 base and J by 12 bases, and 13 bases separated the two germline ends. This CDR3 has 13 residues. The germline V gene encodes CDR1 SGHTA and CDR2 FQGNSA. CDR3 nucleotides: TGTGCCAGCAGCTTAGGGGAGTTGGGTACGCAGTTCTTC. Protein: CASSLGELGTQFF. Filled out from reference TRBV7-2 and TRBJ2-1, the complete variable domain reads GAGVSQSPSNKVTEKGKDVELRCDPISGHTALYWYRQSLGQGLEFLIYFQGNSAPDKSGLPSDRFSAERTGGSVSTLTIQRTQQEDSAVYLCASSLGELGTQFFGPGTRLTVL.

CDR3: CASTSRAGANVLTF. CDR3 coding DNA: TGTGCCAGCACCTCTCGGGCCGGGGCCAACGTCCTGACTTTC. The chain recombines TRBV28 with TRBJ2-6; D gene ambiguous. Trimming shortened V by 7 bases and J by 4 bases, and 11 bases separated the two germline ends. This CDR3 is built from 14 residues. CDR1 and CDR2 from the germline V gene are MDHEN and SYDVKM. Using reference TRBV28 and TRBJ2-6 for the parts outside the CDR3, the full variable domain is DVKVTQSSRYLVKRTGEKVFLECVQDMDHENMFWYRQDPGLGLRLIYFSYDVKMKEKGDIPEGYSVSREKKERFSLILESASTNQTSMYLCASTSRAGANVLTFGAGSRLTVL.

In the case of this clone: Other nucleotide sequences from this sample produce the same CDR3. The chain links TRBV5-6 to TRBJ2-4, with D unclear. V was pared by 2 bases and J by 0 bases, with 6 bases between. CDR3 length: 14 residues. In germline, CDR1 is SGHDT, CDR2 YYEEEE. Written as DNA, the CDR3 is TGTGCCAGCAGCTTAGCACTAGCCAAAAACATTCAGTACTTC. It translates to CASSLALAKNIQYF.

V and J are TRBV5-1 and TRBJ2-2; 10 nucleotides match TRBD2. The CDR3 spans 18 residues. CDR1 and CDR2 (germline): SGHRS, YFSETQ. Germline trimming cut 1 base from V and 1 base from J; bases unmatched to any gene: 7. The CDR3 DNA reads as TGCGCCAGCAGCTTGTTGCCTAGCGGGAGCGGGAACACCGGGGAGCTGTTTTTT. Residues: CASSLLPSGSGNTGELFF.

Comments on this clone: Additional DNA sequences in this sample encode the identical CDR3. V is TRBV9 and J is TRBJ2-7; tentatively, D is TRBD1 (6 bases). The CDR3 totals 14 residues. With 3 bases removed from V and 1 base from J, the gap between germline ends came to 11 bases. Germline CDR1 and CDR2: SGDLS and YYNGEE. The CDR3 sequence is CASSAHTGSYEQYF. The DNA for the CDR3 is TGTGCCAGCAGCGCCCACACAGGGTCCTACGAGCAGTACTTC.